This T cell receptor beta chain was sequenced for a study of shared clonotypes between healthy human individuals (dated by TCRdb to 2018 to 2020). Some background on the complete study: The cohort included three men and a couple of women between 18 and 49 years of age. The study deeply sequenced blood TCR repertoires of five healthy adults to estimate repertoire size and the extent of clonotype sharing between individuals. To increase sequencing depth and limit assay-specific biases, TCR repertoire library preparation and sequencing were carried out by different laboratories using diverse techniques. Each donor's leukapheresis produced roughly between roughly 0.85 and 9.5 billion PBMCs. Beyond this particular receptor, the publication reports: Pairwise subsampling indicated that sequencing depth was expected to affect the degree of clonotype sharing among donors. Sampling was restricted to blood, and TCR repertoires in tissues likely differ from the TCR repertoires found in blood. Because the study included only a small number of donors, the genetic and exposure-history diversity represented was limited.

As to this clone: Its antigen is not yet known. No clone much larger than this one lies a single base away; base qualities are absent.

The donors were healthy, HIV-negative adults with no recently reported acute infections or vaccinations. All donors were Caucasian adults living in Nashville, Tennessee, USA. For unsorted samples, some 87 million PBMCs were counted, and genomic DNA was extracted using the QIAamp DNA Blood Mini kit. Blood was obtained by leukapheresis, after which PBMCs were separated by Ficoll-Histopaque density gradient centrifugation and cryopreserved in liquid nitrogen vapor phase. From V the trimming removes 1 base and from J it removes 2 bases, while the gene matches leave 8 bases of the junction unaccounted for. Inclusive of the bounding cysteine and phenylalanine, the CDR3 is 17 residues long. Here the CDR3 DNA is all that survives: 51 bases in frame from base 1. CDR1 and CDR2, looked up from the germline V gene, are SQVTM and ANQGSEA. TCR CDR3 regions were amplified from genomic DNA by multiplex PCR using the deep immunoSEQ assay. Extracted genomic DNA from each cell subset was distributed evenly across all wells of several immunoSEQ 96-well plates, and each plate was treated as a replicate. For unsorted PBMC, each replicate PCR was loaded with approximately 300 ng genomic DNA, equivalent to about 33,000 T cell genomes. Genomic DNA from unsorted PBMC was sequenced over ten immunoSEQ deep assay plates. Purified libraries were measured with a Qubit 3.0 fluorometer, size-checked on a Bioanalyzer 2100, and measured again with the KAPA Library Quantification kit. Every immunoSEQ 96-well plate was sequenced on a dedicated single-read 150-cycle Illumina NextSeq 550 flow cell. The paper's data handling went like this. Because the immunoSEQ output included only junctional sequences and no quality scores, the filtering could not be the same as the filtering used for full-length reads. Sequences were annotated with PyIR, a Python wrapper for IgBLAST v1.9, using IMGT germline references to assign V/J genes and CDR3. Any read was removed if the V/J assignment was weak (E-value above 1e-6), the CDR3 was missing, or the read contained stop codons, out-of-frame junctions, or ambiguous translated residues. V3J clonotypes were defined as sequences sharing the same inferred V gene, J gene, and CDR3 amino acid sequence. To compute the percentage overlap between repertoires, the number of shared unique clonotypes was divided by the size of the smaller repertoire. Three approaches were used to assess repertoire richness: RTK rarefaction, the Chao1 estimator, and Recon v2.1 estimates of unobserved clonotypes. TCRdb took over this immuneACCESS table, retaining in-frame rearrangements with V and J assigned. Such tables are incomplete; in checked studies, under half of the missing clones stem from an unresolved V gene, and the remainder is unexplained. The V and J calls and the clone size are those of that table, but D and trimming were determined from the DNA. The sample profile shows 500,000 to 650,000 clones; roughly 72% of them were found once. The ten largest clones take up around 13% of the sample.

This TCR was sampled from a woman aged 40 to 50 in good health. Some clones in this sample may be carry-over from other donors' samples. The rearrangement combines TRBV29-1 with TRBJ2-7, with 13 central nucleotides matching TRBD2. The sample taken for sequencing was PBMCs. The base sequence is TGCAGCGTTGAAGCCCGGAGGACTAGCGGGGGACCCTACGAGCAGTACTTC. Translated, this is CSVEARRTSGGPYEQYF.